This entry features one T cell receptor (beta chain) sequence. The sample is drawn from a study of shared clonotypes between healthy human individuals. V was shortened by 1 base and J by 1 base, with 23 bases between the two germline ends. The CDR3 is 20 amino acids. The germline V gene encodes CDR1 MGHRA and CDR2 YSYEKL. Naive CD8 isolation took CD45RO-negative cells positively selected for CCR7 and excluded terminally differentiated effector memory CD45RA+ cells. Repertoires were generated with immunoSEQ multiplex PCR, while TCRdb's copy carries only in-frame clones and drops some. This sample has approximately 740,000 clones; around 93% occur once, and the top ten carry approximately 25%.

The sequencing sample was made of naive CD8+ T cells sorted from blood. This receptor was obtained from a man aged 25-45 years in good health. The rearrangement uses TRBV4-1 and TRBJ2-1; D tentatively reads TRBD1 or TRBD2 (7 bases each). CDR3 sequence: CASSQVTASQGTISYNEQFF. As DNA, the CDR3 is TGCGCCAGCAGCCAAGTTACCGCCTCACAGGGGACTATATCCTACAATGAGCAGTTCTTC.